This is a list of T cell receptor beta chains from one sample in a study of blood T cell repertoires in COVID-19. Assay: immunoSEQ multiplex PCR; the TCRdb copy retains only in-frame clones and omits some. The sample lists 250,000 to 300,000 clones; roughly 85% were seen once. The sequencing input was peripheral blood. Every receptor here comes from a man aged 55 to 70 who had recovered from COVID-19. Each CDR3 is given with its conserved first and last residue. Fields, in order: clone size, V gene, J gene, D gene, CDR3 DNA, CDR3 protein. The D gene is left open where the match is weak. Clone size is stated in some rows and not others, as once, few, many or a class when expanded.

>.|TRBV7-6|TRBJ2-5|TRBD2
TGTGCCAGCAGCCCAAGGGAGGGTAATAAGACCCAGTACTTC
CASSPREGNKTQYF
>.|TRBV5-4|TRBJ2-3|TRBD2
TGTGCCAGCAGCTTGGGTGCGGGGGGGACGGGGGATACGCAGTATTTT
CASSLGAGGTGDTQYF
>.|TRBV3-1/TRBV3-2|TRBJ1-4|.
TGTGCCAGCAGCCGCTCGGGGGTAGGTAATGAAAAACTGTTTTTT
CASSRSGVGNEKLFF
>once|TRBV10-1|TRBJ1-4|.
TGCGCCAGCAGTGCTGGACTTGACCCCAGTGAAAAACTGTTTTTT
CASSAGLDPSEKLFF
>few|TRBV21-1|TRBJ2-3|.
TGTGCCAGCAGCACCGGGGGGCCAGAAGATACGCAGTATTTT
CASSTGGPEDTQYF
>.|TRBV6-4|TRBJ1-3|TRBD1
TGTGCCAGCAGTGGTCCCTTGGGACAGGGGGCTCTCTCTGGAAACACCATATATTTT
CASSGPLGQGALSGNTIYF
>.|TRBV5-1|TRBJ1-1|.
TGCGCCAGCAGCTTGGTTCCGGACAGGAACACTGAAGCTTTCTTT
CASSLVPDRNTEAFF
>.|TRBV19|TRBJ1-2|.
TGTGCCAGTAGTATAGATCTTAACAGGGCGAACGGCTACACCTTC
CASSIDLNRANGYTF
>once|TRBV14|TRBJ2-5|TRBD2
TGTGCCAGCAGACGTGGACTAGCGGGAGGGCTTGGAGAGACCCAGTACTTC
CASRRGLAGGLGETQYF
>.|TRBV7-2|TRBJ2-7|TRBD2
TGTGCCAGCAGCCTGTCCCGGACTAGCTACGAGCAGTACTTC
CASSLSRTSYEQYF
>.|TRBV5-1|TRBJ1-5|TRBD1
TGCGCCAGCAGCTTGGACAGGGGGAGCAATCAGCCCCAGCATTTT
CASSLDRGSNQPQHF
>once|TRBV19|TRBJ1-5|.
TGTGCCAGTCGCCCAACAGGTTTTGGGGCTGGCAATCAGCCCCAGCATTTT
CASRPTGFGAGNQPQHF
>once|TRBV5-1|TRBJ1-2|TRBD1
TGCGCCAGCAGCCAGGACAGGAGTGACTATGGCTACACCTTC
CASSQDRSDYGYTF
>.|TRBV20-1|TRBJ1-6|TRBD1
TGCAGTGCTAGTGCACAGGGGGCGGGTAATTCACCCCTCCACTTT
CSASAQGAGNSPLHF
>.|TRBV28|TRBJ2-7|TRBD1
TGTGCCAGCAGTTTATTGGGACAGGGGGTAAAGTCCTACGAGCAGTACTTC
CASSLLGQGVKSYEQYF
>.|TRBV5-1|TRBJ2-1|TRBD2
TGCGCCAGCAGCTTTAGCGGGCGTTCCCACAATGAGCAGTTCTTC
CASSFSGRSHNEQFF
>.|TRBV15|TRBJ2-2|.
TGTGCCACCAGCAAGGGATCGGGAGTCGGCACCGGGGAGCTGTTTTTT
CATSKGSGVGTGELFF
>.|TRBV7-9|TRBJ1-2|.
TGTGCCAGCAGCTTAACCCGGTTGGATCGGGGGTATGGCTACACCTTC
CASSLTRLDRGYGYTF
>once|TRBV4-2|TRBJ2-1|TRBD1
TGTGCCAGCAGCCCTACAATTACCGGGACAGGGTACAATGAGCAGTTCTTC
CASSPTITGTGYNEQFF
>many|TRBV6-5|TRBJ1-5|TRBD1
TGTGCCAGCAGTTCTCCGACAGGGGGCAATCAGCCCCAGCATTTT
CASSSPTGGNQPQHF